The 20 T cell receptor beta chains reported below all come from one sample, sequenced in a study of CD8 T cells in ankylosing spondylitis. One entry per CDR3 protein, called by TCRdb with MiXCR from the 5' RACE reads. The sample shows around 100,000 distinct CDR3 sequences, about 24% of them seen only once. Input material: synovial fluid, either unsorted or a sorted T cell fraction (not recorded which). These receptors all stem from a male donor with ankylosing spondylitis.

The chain carries TRBV20-1 and TRBJ2-3; 8 bases are shared with TRBD2. CDR3 length equals 14 residues. V lost 2 bases, J lost 1 base, and 2 bases stayed unmatched. Looked up from germline, CDR1 is DFQATT and CDR2 is SNEGSKA (reference sequence). The CDR3 region is CSARLAGRTDTQYF. As DNA, the CDR3 is TGCAGTGCTAGATTAGCGGGGCGCACAGATACGCAGTATTTT.

V is TRBV6-4 and J is TRBJ1-1; D unclear. The germline V gene encodes CDR1 MRHNA and CDR2 SNTAGT. This CDR3 has 13 amino acids. V was cut by 4 bases and J by 10 bases, with 16 bases left in between. The CDR3 loop is CASSVLSGRPAFF. The CDR3 nucleotides read TGTGCCAGCAGTGTTTTAAGCGGTCGTCCAGCTTTCTTT.

The CDR3 DNA reads as TGCAGTGCCCGGGAGGGGCTAATGAACACTGAAGCTTTCTTT. Translated: CSAREGLMNTEAFF. This rearrangement joins TRBV20-1 to TRBJ1-1; D possibly corresponds to TRBD1 (5 bases). The CDR3 is 14 residues long. The ends were cut back, 6 bases at V and 0 bases at J, with 14 bases in the middle. Germline assignment: CDR1 DFQATT and CDR2 SNEGSKA (reference sequence).

This clonotype occurred many times. The chain uses TRBV24-1 and TRBJ2-3; 7 nucleotides agree with TRBD2. This CDR3 region has 13 residues. V lost 8 bases to trimming and J lost 6 bases; unmatched junction nucleotides: 7. Germline CDR1 and CDR2: KGHDR and SFDVKD. This chain's CDR3 is CATNAGVADTQYF. The CDR3 nucleotides read TGTGCCACCAACGCGGGAGTTGCCGATACGCAGTATTTT.

CDR3 residues: CASSPRLAGFQETQYF. The CDR3 DNA follows: TGTGCCAGCTCACCCAGACTAGCGGGATTCCAAGAGACCCAGTACTTC. The chain combines TRBV18 with TRBJ2-5; 11 nucleotides match TRBD2. J lost 1 base, V lost 3 bases, and 4 bases had no gene match. The CDR3 totals 16 residues. Germline V CDR1 and CDR2: KGHSH, LQKENI.

This clonotype was detected only a few times. This chain joins TRBV4-2 and TRBJ2-5; 16 nucleotides match TRBD2. This CDR3 contains 17 residues. Germline CDR1 reads LGHNA; CDR2 reads YNFKEQ. V shed 3 bases, J shed 5 bases, and the junction held 6 bases outside the gene matches. The CDR3 spells CASSQGTSGRAGETQYF. Written as DNA, the CDR3 is TGTGCCAGCAGCCAGGGGACTAGCGGGAGGGCCGGTGAGACCCAGTACTTC.

This clonotype was observed a few times. The chain uses TRBV6-1 and TRBJ1-2; D possibly corresponds to TRBD1 (5 bases). The CDR3 runs to 15 residues. V shed 3 bases and J shed 2 bases, with 13 bases lying between them. The germline V gene encodes CDR1 MNHNS and CDR2 SASEGT. CDR3 loop: CASSDWDARNYGYTF. The CDR3 coding sequence is TGTGCCAGCAGTGACTGGGACGCTCGCAACTATGGCTACACCTTC.

The chain has TRBV12-3 or TRBV12-4 and TRBJ2-1; TRBD2 matches 13 bases. CDR3 length: 17 amino acids. The V segment lost 8 bases and the J segment 3 bases; nucleotides outside the gene matches: 10. This CDR3 is CASATSGRAQHYNEQFF. DNA of the CDR3: TGTGCCAGCGCTACTAGCGGGAGGGCCCAGCACTACAATGAGCAGTTCTTC.

This clonotype was counted a few times. The chain carries TRBV5-1 and TRBJ2-1; 7 bases are a match to TRBD1. Per germline, CDR1 SGHRS and CDR2 YFSETQ. The V gene end was trimmed by 6 bases and the J gene end by 4 bases; junction bases not matched to a gene: 13. The CDR3 contains 16 residues. The CDR3 nucleotides read TGCGCCAGCACCAAAGAGCCGGGACAGTTTTACAATGAGCAGTTCTTC. Amino acids: CASTKEPGQFYNEQFF.

This clonotype was observed at least ten times. The CDR3 DNA reads TGTGCCAGCAGCCCCGACAGGAGCTATGGCTACACCTTC. This codes for CASSPDRSYGYTF. The chain uses TRBV11-2 and TRBJ1-2; TRBD1 might be the D (6 bases). The CDR3 contains 13 residues. Germline CDR1 SGHAT, CDR2 FQNNGV. Trimming took off 5 bases at V and 4 bases at J, with 11 bases between the two ends.

This clonotype was observed a few times. The gene calls are TRBV24-1 and TRBJ2-3; D possibly corresponds to TRBD1 (6 bases). Germline values: CDR1 KGHDR, CDR2 SFDVKD. With 3 bases removed from V and 5 bases from J, the gap between germline ends came to 14 bases. The length of the CDR3 is 15 residues. CDR3 bases: TGTGCCACCAGTGATCCTGGGGGACACATAGATACGCAGTATTTT. It encodes CATSDPGGHIDTQYF.

The rearrangement uses TRBV7-2 and TRBJ2-2; D is ambiguous. The V gene's germline CDR1 is SGHTA and CDR2 FQGNSA. Trimming took off 3 bases at V and 5 bases at J, with 13 bases between the two ends. The CDR3 contains 15 residues. Written as DNA, the CDR3 is TGTGCCAGCAGCTTTATTGGCGGTGGGACCGGGGAGCTGTTTTTT. Its translation: CASSFIGGGTGELFF.

The chain combines TRBV15 with TRBJ2-3; 10 bases map to TRBD2. The CDR3 is made up of 16 amino acids. Germline V gene data show CDR1 as LNHNV and CDR2 as YYDKDF (reference sequence). With V trimmed by 0 bases and J by 1 base, 1 base remained unmatched. In nucleotides, the CDR3 is TGTGCCACCAGCAGAGATCTAGCGGGAGGCACAGATACGCAGTATTTT. Its protein is CATSRDLAGGTDTQYF. Together with reference TRBV15 and TRBJ2-3, the CDR3 gives the full variable domain: DAMVIQNPRYQVTQFGKPVTLSCSQTLNHNVMYWYQQKSSQAPKLLFHYYDKDFNNEADTPDNFQSRRPNTSFCFLDIRSPGLGDTAMYLCATSRDLAGGTDTQYFGPGTRLTVL.

The V gene is TRBV20-1, the J gene TRBJ2-5; D may be TRBD1 (6 bases). This CDR3 region has 12 residues. V was shortened by 8 bases and J by 4 bases, with 14 bases between the two germline ends. Looked up from germline, CDR1 is DFQATT and CDR2 is SNEGSKA (reference sequence). This chain's CDR3 is CSTSGVVETQYF. The CDR3 region has the DNA TGCAGTACGTCAGGGGTGGTAGAGACCCAGTACTTC.

J is TRBJ1-4 and V is TRBV7-2, with D possibly TRBD1 on 5 matching bases. Germline CDR1 is SGHTA and CDR2 is FQGNSA. This CDR3 has 13 residues. V lost 1 base and J lost 14, with 14 bases in between. The CDR3 region is CASSLEAAGSLFF. The CDR3, as DNA: TGTGCCAGCAGCTTAGAAGCGGCAGGGTCGCTGTTTTTT.

This clonotype was detected only a few times. This sequence joins TRBV12-3 or TRBV12-4 and TRBJ2-3; D not resolved. V was pared by 8 bases and J by 8 bases, with 11 bases between. This CDR3 region has 11 residues. The CDR3 coding sequence is TGTGCCAGCCAAAAAAAGGCTACGCAGTATTTT. Translated: CASQKKATQYF.

This CDR3 is CASSFLGQGSEKLFF. The CDR3 coding sequence is TGTGCCAGCAGTTTCCTGGGACAGGGGTCCGAAAAACTGTTTTTT. The V call is TRBV27, the J call TRBJ1-4, with TRBD1 matching over 10 bases. This CDR3 comprises 15 residues. V was pared by 3 bases and J by 8 bases, with 6 bases of the junction left unmatched. Germline V gene sequence: CDR1 MNHEY, CDR2 SMNVEV (reference sequence).

This clonotype was detected many times. The chain uses TRBV5-1 and TRBJ2-3, with D unclear. V shed 3 bases and J shed 1 base, with 6 bases lying between them. Germline CDR1 and CDR2: SGHRS and YFSETQ. CDR3 size: 13 residues. The CDR3 loop reads CASSSRRTDTQYF. The CDR3 nucleotides are TGCGCCAGCAGCTCTAGGCGCACAGATACGCAGTATTTT.

J is TRBJ2-5 and V is TRBV4-2, with D possibly being TRBD1 (6 bases). V lost 0 bases, J lost 4 bases, and 18 bases lay in between. The germline V gene has CDR1 LGHNA and CDR2 YNFKEQ. CDR3 length: 17 residues. CDR3 amino acids: CASSQERYRESGETQYF. The CDR3 DNA reads as TGTGCCAGCAGCCAAGAACGGTACAGGGAGAGTGGAGAGACCCAGTACTTC.

The V call is TRBV5-1, the J call TRBJ2-7; TRBD2 matches 7 bases. V trimming: 0 bases; J trimming: 4 bases; junction bases outside the gene matches: 10. The CDR3 is 16 amino acids. Germline values: CDR1 SGHRS, CDR2 YFSETQ. CDR3 nucleotides: TGCGCCAGCAGCTTGGCCGGGGTCAGGGAGGGTTACGAGCAGTACGTC. Translated, it gives CASSLAGVREGYEQYV.